The rows below give T cell receptor beta chains drawn from one sample of a study of identical twins. TCRdb reprocessed the 5' RACE reads via MiXCR and lists one record per CDR3 protein. The sample has about 790,000 distinct CDR3 sequences, roughly 18% seen once. The data also belong to a second study, concerning T cells expressing NK-cell markers.

Sequencing input: PBMCs. Receptor source: a woman aged 18-29 years in good health. Each CDR3 is given without its conserved first and last residue.

j_call cdr3_length v_call cdr3_aa
TRBJ2-2 13 TRBV20-1 SARDGLAVTGELF
TRBJ2-7 9 TRBV7-6 ASGFSYEQY
TRBJ2-7 13 TRBV5-1 ASGKADRVDDEQY
TRBJ2-7 13 TRBV20-1 SVQKPGQAPYEQY
TRBJ1-1 14 TRBV3-1 ASSQERRRDKAEAF
TRBJ2-7 12 TRBV7-6 ASSTLQGPYEQY
TRBJ2-7 12 TRBV7-2 ASSQGLAFYEQY
TRBJ1-1 14 TRBV20-1 SARDAGQTRRSEAF
TRBJ2-6 12 TRBV18 ASSPDSVANVLT
TRBJ2-5 12 TRBV12-3/TRBV12-4 ASSLDRGGGTQY
TRBJ1-3 13 TRBV9 ASSVWGIPGNTIY